Following are 23 T cell receptor beta chains from one sample sequenced in a study of CXCR3-negative and CXCR3-positive naive CD8 T cells. The method, 5' RACE with UMI labels, was used to prepare the TRB cDNA libraries. TCRdb processed the 5' RACE reads again and assigns one entry to each CDR3 protein, with no DNA. The data show tens of thousands of distinct CDR3 sequences, and the top ten clones hold less than 25%. Specimen: memory CD8+ T cells from blood. These TCRs come from a human donor in good health. Some clones in this sample may be carry-over from other donors' samples.

The rearrangement links TRBV20-1 to TRBJ2-1. Germline loops: CDR1 DFQATT, CDR2 SNEGSKA (reference sequence). This CDR3 is built from 15 residues. The CDR3 reads CSARGFKALYNEQFF.

The J gene is TRBJ2-2, the V gene TRBV29-1. The CDR3 has 12 residues. Germline CDR1 and CDR2: SQVTM and ANQGSEA. This chain's CDR3 is CSVPVDPGELFF.

The J gene is TRBJ1-2, the V gene TRBV12-5; checking the TCRdb D call of TRBD1 is not possible without DNA. The CDR3 totals 13 residues. Germline assignment: CDR1 LGHNT and CDR2 FRNRAP. The CDR3 reads CASGPTGNYGYTF.

The chain uses TRBV6-4 and TRBJ2-7; TCRdb's assignment of TRBD1 cannot be checked, as there is no DNA. The germline gives CDR1 MRHNA, CDR2 SNTAGT. The CDR3 consists of 15 residues. The CDR3 sequence is CASSLTAGDSYEQYF.

The rearrangement joins TRBV12-3 or TRBV12-4 to TRBJ2-7. The CDR3 is 11 residues long. The CDR3 sequence is CASSTTYEQYF.

The gene calls are TRBV3-1 and TRBJ2-1. The CDR3 consists of 16 residues. The germline CDR1 and CDR2 sequences are LGHDT and YNNKEL (reference sequence). Here the CDR3 reads CASSQGPTPVYNEQFF.

This chain links TRBV14 with TRBJ1-4; TCRdb proposes TRBD1, but this gene call is untestable without DNA. Germline CDR1 and CDR2: SGHDN and FVKESK. The CDR3 is made up of 13 amino acids. The CDR3 protein is CASSQARGDKLFF.

This chain joins TRBV7-2 and TRBJ1-5. In germline, CDR1 is SGHTA, CDR2 FQGNSA. This CDR3 comprises 15 residues. The CDR3 reads CASSLALYSNQPQHF.

J is TRBJ2-7 and V is TRBV28; TCRdb returns TRBD1, unconfirmable since there is no DNA. The CDR3 runs to 12 residues. From germline, CDR1 is MDHEN and CDR2 SYDVKM. The CDR3 sequence is CASSGGAYEQYF.

V is TRBV11-1 and J is TRBJ2-3. The CDR3 is 16 residues long. Per germline, CDR1 SGHAT and CDR2 FQDESV (reference sequence). CDR3 residues: CASSPPHGGSTDTQYF.

The J gene is TRBJ2-3, the V gene TRBV6-6. The CDR3 length is 16 residues. Germline CDR1 is MNHNY and CDR2 is SVGAGI (reference sequence). Here the CDR3 reads CASSYPGLAGTDTQYF.

J is TRBJ2-7 and V is TRBV20-1. The CDR3 consists of 13 residues. Germline V gene sequence: CDR1 DFQATT, CDR2 SNEGSKA (reference sequence). The chain's CDR3 is CSASSTAPLEQYF.

The chain has TRBV7-2 and TRBJ2-1. CDR3 length: 13 residues. Germline V CDR1 and CDR2: SGHTA, FQGNSA. Here the CDR3 reads CASSLIRNNEQFF.

The chain joins TRBV11-2 to TRBJ2-1; absent DNA, TCRdb's TRBD1 call cannot be checked. The CDR3 has 16 amino acids. Germline V gene data show CDR1 as SGHAT and CDR2 as FQNNGV. The CDR3 loop reads CASSPRGGGGNNEQFF.

This chain uses TRBV5-4 with TRBJ2-5; without DNA, the TCRdb call of TRBD1 cannot be checked. Per the germline V gene, CDR1 is SGHNT and CDR2 is YYREEE (reference sequence). This CDR3 comprises 14 residues. CDR3: CASSPGTAKETQYF.

This chain links TRBV29-1 with TRBJ2-3; TCRdb proposes TRBD1, but this gene call is untestable without DNA. This CDR3 contains 15 residues. Germline CDR1 is SQVTM and CDR2 is ANQGSEA. CDR3 residues: CSATSGTGTRDTQYF.

The gene calls are TRBV28 and TRBJ2-4; TCRdb's assignment of TRBD1 cannot be checked, as there is no DNA. This CDR3 comprises 14 residues. Germline-derived CDR1 and CDR2 are MDHEN and SYDVKM. This CDR3 reads CASSFRGPTDIQYF.

The chain links TRBV12-3 or TRBV12-4 to TRBJ2-1. There are 15 residues in the CDR3. CDR3 region: CAINWDSDSYNEQFF.

The chain joins TRBV11-2 to TRBJ2-5; TCRdb gives TRBD1 as the D gene, but with no DNA this cannot be confirmed. CDR1 and CDR2 (germline): SGHAT, FQNNGV. The CDR3 is 13 residues long. This CDR3 is CASSPGGWETQYF.

The gene calls are TRBV27 and TRBJ2-7; TCRdb's D call, TRBD2, is unchecked because there is no DNA. The CDR3 loop spans 15 amino acids. The germline gives CDR1 MNHEY, CDR2 SMNVEV (reference sequence). The CDR3: CASSSSGRQGYEQYF.

The rearrangement uses TRBV29-1 and TRBJ1-2; TCRdb names TRBD1, which stays unverified in the absence of DNA. CDR3 size: 13 residues. CDR1 and CDR2 from the germline V gene are SQVTM and ANQGSEA. This CDR3 is CSVRAVTGGGYTF.

The chain couples TRBV6-5 to TRBJ2-5; TCRdb indicates TRBD2, and absent DNA this call remains unverified. The CDR3 runs to 12 residues. CDR1 is MNHEY and CDR2 is SVGAGI in the germline V gene. The CDR3 here is CASSNEGETQYF.

The V gene is TRBV29-1, the J gene TRBJ1-2. The germline V gene encodes CDR1 SQVTM and CDR2 ANQGSEA. This CDR3 is built from 12 residues. Here the CDR3 reads CSVESKTDGYTF.